The 28 T cell receptor beta chains presented below share a single source sample, sequenced in a study of blood T cell repertoires in COVID-19 (dated by TCRdb to 2018 to 2020). Library generation was performed with the immunoSEQ multiplex PCR assay. This is the immuneACCESS table as TCRdb keeps it, with only in-frame sequences that have V and J called. A part of the clones is gone; compared with another copy, unresolved V genes explain less than half, and the rest is unexplained. This sample has around 290,000 clones in its table, and approximately 90% of those were observed once. Roughly 5.1% of the sample goes to the ten largest clones. The sequenced sample was peripheral blood. All receptors come from a man between 35 and 55 years old with acute or convalescent COVID-19.

The CDR3 bases are TGTGCCAGCAGCTTGGATCCAGACTACGAGCAGTACTTC. Protein: CASSLDPDYEQYF. The chain combines TRBV5-8 with TRBJ2-7; no definite D call. The CDR3 runs 13 residues. CDR1 and CDR2 (germline): SGHTS, YDEGEE. V lost 0 bases, J lost 3 bases, and 7 bases lay in between.

The rearrangement joins TRBV7-6 to TRBJ1-3; D uncertain. Trimming left V 6 bases short and J 0 bases short, with 9 bases between. There are 14 residues in the CDR3. CDR1 is SGHVS and CDR2 is FNYEAQ in the germline V gene. CDR3 coding DNA: TGTGCCAGCAGGCTATACAGCTCTGGAAACACCATATATTTT. It translates to CASRLYSSGNTIYF.

The rearrangement links TRBV4-1 to TRBJ1-1; D possibly corresponds to TRBD1 (6 bases). CDR1 MGHRA and CDR2 YSYEKL come from the germline V gene. The length of the CDR3 is 13 residues. V shed 3 bases and J shed 4 bases, with 9 bases lying between them. In DNA form, the CDR3 reads TGCGCCAGCAGCCATCAGGGGACCACTGAAGCTTTCTTT. This sequence encodes CASSHQGTTEAFF.

This clone was observed a few times. The chain is built from TRBV11-2 and TRBJ1-6, with a tentative D call TRBD1 (6 bases). From germline, CDR1 is SGHAT and CDR2 FQNNGV. This CDR3 contains 16 residues. Between the trimmed V and J ends, which lost 6 bases and 4 bases, there was a span of 16 bases. CDR3 protein: CASSQGRGRYNSPLHF. CDR3 sequence (DNA): TGTGCCAGCAGTCAGGGGCGAGGACGGTATAATTCACCCCTCCACTTT.

V usage is TRBV5-8 and J usage is TRBJ1-6; D perhaps matches TRBD1 (5 bases). Germline V gives CDR1 SGHTS, CDR2 YDEGEE. This CDR3 region has 15 residues. V was cut by 4 bases and J by 8 bases, with 16 bases left in between. The CDR3 reads CASSPVSGGDSPLHF. The CDR3 DNA reads as TGTGCCAGCAGCCCGGTCAGCGGGGGTGATTCACCCCTCCACTTT.

This clone occurred once. One junction end disagrees with the germline gene, perhaps due to a read error. J is TRBJ1-1 and V is TRBV11-2; TRBD1 might be the D (5 bases). The CDR3 covers 13 residues. The germline V gene encodes CDR1 SGHAT and CDR2 FQNNGV. The DNA for the CDR3 is TGTGCCAGCAGCCCCGAAAGGGGCTCCGGTGGAGTTTTT. Amino acid sequence: CASSPERGSGGVF.

The gene calls are TRBV5-8 and TRBJ1-2, with D hard to call. Trimming left V 4 bases short and J 7 bases short, with 8 bases between. CDR3 size: 11 residues. CDR1 and CDR2 (germline): SGHTS, YDEGEE. The CDR3: CASSPVIGYTF. The CDR3 coding sequence is TGTGCCAGCAGCCCAGTAATTGGCTACACCTTC.

This sequence joins TRBV30 and TRBJ2-2; TRBD2 might be the D (6 bases). The V gene lost 0 bases and the J gene lost 6 bases, with 11 bases spanning the gap. Looked up from germline, CDR1 is GTSNPN and CDR2 is SVGIG (reference sequence). The CDR3 has 14 residues. The CDR3 loop is CAWSVRSSAGELFF. Here the CDR3 DNA reads TGTGCCTGGAGTGTACGTTCTAGCGCCGGGGAGCTGTTTTTT.

This chain joins TRBV11-3 and TRBJ2-1; 8 bases align to TRBD2. V gave up 4 bases and J gave up 4 bases; unmatched junction bases: 6. CDR1 is SGHNT and CDR2 is YENEEA in the germline V gene. CDR3 length equals 15 residues. As DNA, the CDR3 is TGTGCCAGCAGCTCCGGACTAGCCTTTTACAATGAGCAGTTCTTC. Protein: CASSSGLAFYNEQFF.

This sequence joins TRBV6-6 and TRBJ1-2; a weak D match, TRBD1 (6 bases). This CDR3 spans 14 amino acids. CDR1 and CDR2 from the germline V gene are MNHNY and SVGAGI (reference sequence). Trimming pared 6 bases from V and 1 base from J, leaving 12 bases between. The CDR3: CASRPTGSNYGYTF. In nucleotides, the CDR3 is TGTGCCAGCAGGCCTACAGGGAGTAACTATGGCTACACCTTC.

The V call is TRBV7-6, the J call TRBJ1-5, with a weak D call TRBD1 (6 bases). Per germline, CDR1 SGHVS and CDR2 FNYEAQ. CDR3 size: 17 residues. V was pared by 5 bases and J by 0 bases, with 17 bases between. DNA of the CDR3: TGTGCCAGCAGCCCAGAGCCCGGACAGTATAGCAATCAGCCCCAGCATTTT. Its protein product is CASSPEPGQYSNQPQHF.

The chain recombines TRBV3-1 (or the pseudogene TRBV3-2) with TRBJ1-6, with D possibly TRBD1 on 5 matching bases. CDR1 is LGHDT, CDR2 YNNKEL, per germline (reference sequence). Trimming shortened V by 0 bases and J by 10 bases, and 13 bases separated the two germline ends. This CDR3 has 15 amino acids. DNA of the CDR3: TGTGCCAGCAGCCAAGATCTGGCGGGGCAATCACCCCTCCACTTT. Its protein is CASSQDLAGQSPLHF.

The CDR3 DNA reads as TGTGCCAGCAGCAGTTCACTAGGATTCTACGAGCAGTACTTC. Amino acids: CASSSSLGFYEQYF. V and J are TRBV5-5 and TRBJ2-7, with D perhaps TRBD2 (5 bases). The CDR3 sequence is 14 residues long. Germline CDR1 and CDR2: SGHKS and YYEKEE (reference sequence). Trimming removed 4 bases at V and 3 bases at J, with 14 bases between.

This chain links TRBV3-1 (or the pseudogene TRBV3-2) with TRBJ1-2; weak D call: TRBD1 (5 bases). Trimming stripped 4 bases from V and 4 bases from J, with 16 bases between. There are 15 residues in the CDR3. The germline gives CDR1 LGHDT, CDR2 YNNKEL (reference sequence). For the CDR3, the DNA is TGTGCCAGCAGCCCCCCGGGACTTACCGTCTATGGCTACACCTTC. Translating it yields CASSPPGLTVYGYTF.

This chain joins TRBV10-1 and TRBJ2-3; D might be TRBD2 (5 bases). The CDR3 has 10 residues. Germline loops: CDR1 WNHNN, CDR2 SYGVQD (reference sequence). V dropped 7 bases and J dropped 6 bases, with 5 bases sitting between them. This chain's CDR3 is CASTGDTQYF. As DNA, the CDR3 is TGCGCCAGCACGGGGGATACGCAGTATTTT.

V is TRBV5-1 and J is TRBJ2-3; 10 positions match TRBD2. This CDR3 has 16 residues. Germline loops: CDR1 SGHRS, CDR2 YFSETQ. The ends lost 1 base at V and 1 base at J; junction bases unmatched: 3. The CDR3 DNA reads as TGCGCCAGCAGCTTGATAGGACTAGCGGGCACAGATACGCAGTATTTT. Protein product: CASSLIGLAGTDTQYF.

CDR3 residues: CASITGGQGNEQFF. The CDR3 region has the DNA TGTGCCAGCATTACGGGGGGCCAGGGCAATGAGCAGTTCTTC. V gene TRBV6-6 combines with J gene TRBJ2-1; a weak D match, TRBD2 (7 bases). V was clipped by 7 bases and J by 6 bases, with 16 bases between them. The V gene's germline CDR1 is MNHNY and CDR2 SVGAGI (reference sequence). This CDR3 comprises 14 residues.

The rearrangement links TRBV6-5 to TRBJ1-2, with D possibly matching TRBD1 (6 bases). In germline, CDR1 is MNHEY, CDR2 SVGAGI. This CDR3 is 14 amino acids long. Deletions cut 6 bases from V and 3 bases from J, with 14 bases between. The chain's CDR3 is CASRPTGFYYGYTF. The CDR3 nucleotides read TGTGCCAGCAGGCCTACAGGGTTCTACTATGGCTACACCTTC.

This clone was seen a few times. The chain links TRBV6-5 to TRBJ1-6; D call uncertain. V shed 5 bases and J shed 6 bases, with 11 bases lying between them. The CDR3 is 14 amino acids. Looked up from germline, CDR1 is MNHEY and CDR2 is SVGAGI. The CDR3 bases are TGTGCCAGCAGTCTCCGGGTTTCTAATTCACCCCTCCACTTT. Encoded protein: CASSLRVSNSPLHF.

This chain uses TRBV10-3 with TRBJ2-7; no clear D gene. CDR1 is ENHRY, CDR2 SYGVKD, per germline. The CDR3 is 15 residues long. Trimming left V 3 bases short and J 0 bases short, with 12 bases between. CDR3 nucleotides: TGTGCCATCAGTGAAGGTCAGGTAGGCTCCTACGAGCAGTACTTC. This codes for CAISEGQVGSYEQYF.

CDR3 sequence: CASTNSHKTGYNGYTF. CDR3 DNA sequence: TGTGCCAGCACCAATTCCCATAAGACAGGCTATAATGGCTACACCTTC. The V gene is TRBV7-9, the J gene TRBJ1-2, with D perhaps TRBD1 (6 bases). The V and J ends lost 7 bases and 6 bases respectively, with 24 bases between them. Looked up from germline, CDR1 is SEHNR and CDR2 is FQNEAQ (reference sequence). This CDR3 spans 16 amino acids. The full variable domain, rest sourced from reference TRBV7-9 and TRBJ1-2, is DTGVSQNPRHKITKRGQNVTFRCDPISEHNRLYWYRQTLGQGPEFLTYFQNEAQLEKSRLLSDRFSAERPKGSFSTLEIQRTEQGDSAMYLCASTNSHKTGYNGYTFGSGTRLTVV.

The V and J genes are TRBV6-1 and TRBJ2-3, with 11 bases identical to TRBD1. The CDR3 has 18 amino acids. CDR1 MNHNS and CDR2 SASEGT come from the germline V gene. V was clipped by 4 bases and J by 3 bases; unmatched bases: 12. The CDR3 DNA is TGTGCCAGCAGTGTGAGCCCCAACGGACAGGGGGCTACAGATACGCAGTATTTT. This codes for CASSVSPNGQGATDTQYF.

This clone was seen just once. This chain connects TRBV4-2 to TRBJ1-5; 7 bases are a match to TRBD1. Germline CDR1 reads LGHNA; CDR2 reads YNFKEQ. CDR3 size: 19 residues. The trim removed 0 bases at V and 0 bases at J, leaving 11 bases unmatched. The CDR3 coding sequence is TGTGCCAGCAGCCAAGAGGGGACAGCCAGCAGAGATAGCAATCAGCCCCAGCATTTT. This sequence encodes CASSQEGTASRDSNQPQHF.

This clone was counted only a few times. The chain is built from TRBV10-3 and TRBJ1-6, with unresolved D. The CDR3 is 11 amino acids. Germline values: CDR1 ENHRY, CDR2 SYGVKD. V lost 8 bases and J 10 bases, leaving 9 bases between the germline ends. This CDR3 reads CAIGGNSPLHF. For the CDR3, the DNA is TGTGCCATCGGAGGGAACTCACCCCTCCACTTT.

This sequence joins TRBV6-1 and TRBJ1-6; possible D gene TRBD1, 5 bases. The V gene's germline CDR1 is MNHNS and CDR2 SASEGT. Trimming took 2 bases from V and 12 from J, leaving 8 bases between them. CDR3 length: 12 residues. CDR3 amino acids: CASSEQGLPLHF. In nucleotides, the CDR3 is TGTGCCAGCAGTGAACAGGGTTTACCCCTCCACTTT.

This clone was counted only a few times. The chain combines TRBV30 with TRBJ1-2; TRBD1 matches at 7 bases. The germline CDR1 and CDR2 sequences are GTSNPN and SVGIG (reference sequence). The ends lost 2 bases at V and 7 bases at J; junction bases unmatched: 7. This CDR3 spans 13 amino acids. Here the CDR3 DNA reads TGTGCCTGGAGTCCGGAGGGGGCCAGTGGCTACACCTTC. It is translated as CAWSPEGASGYTF.

The V and J genes are TRBV6-5 and TRBJ1-5; D possibly corresponds to TRBD1 (6 bases). Per germline, CDR1 MNHEY and CDR2 SVGAGI. Trimming took off 6 bases at V and 4 bases at J, with 10 bases between the two ends. The CDR3 is made up of 13 amino acids. CDR3 amino acids: CASRRTGNQPQHF. In DNA form, the CDR3 reads TGTGCCAGCAGGCGAACAGGGAATCAGCCCCAGCATTTT.

The chain uses TRBV11-3 and TRBJ2-2; tentative D call: TRBD2 (5 bases). Germline V gives CDR1 SGHNT, CDR2 YENEEA. This CDR3 contains 13 residues. V gave up 5 bases and J gave up 6 bases, with 10 bases separating them. The CDR3 is CASSPRTPGELFF. The CDR3 DNA is TGTGCCAGCAGCCCCCGGACTCCCGGGGAGCTGTTTTTT.